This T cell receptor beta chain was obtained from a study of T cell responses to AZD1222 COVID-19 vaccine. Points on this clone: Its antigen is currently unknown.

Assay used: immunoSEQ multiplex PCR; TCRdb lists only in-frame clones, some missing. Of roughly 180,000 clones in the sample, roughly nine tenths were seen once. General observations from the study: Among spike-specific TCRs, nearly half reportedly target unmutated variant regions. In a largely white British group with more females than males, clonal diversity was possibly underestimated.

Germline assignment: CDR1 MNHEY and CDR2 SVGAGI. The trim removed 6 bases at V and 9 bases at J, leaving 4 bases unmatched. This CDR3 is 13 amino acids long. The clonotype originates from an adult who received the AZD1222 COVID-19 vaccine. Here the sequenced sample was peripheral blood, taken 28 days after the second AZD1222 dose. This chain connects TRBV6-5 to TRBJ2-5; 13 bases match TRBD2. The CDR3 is CASSSGLAGAQYF. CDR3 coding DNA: TGTGCCAGCAGCTCCGGACTAGCGGGAGCCCAGTACTTC.